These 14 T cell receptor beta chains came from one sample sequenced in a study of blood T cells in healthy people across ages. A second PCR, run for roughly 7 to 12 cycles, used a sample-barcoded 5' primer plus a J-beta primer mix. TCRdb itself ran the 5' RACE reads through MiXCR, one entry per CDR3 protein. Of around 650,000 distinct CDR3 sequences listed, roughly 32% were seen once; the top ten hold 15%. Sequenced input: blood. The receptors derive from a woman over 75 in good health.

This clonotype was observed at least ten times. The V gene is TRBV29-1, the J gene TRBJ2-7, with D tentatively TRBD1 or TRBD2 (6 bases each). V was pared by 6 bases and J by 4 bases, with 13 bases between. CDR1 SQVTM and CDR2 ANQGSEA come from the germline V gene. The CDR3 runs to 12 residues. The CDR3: CSVAQGRYEQYF. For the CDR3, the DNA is TGCAGCGTAGCCCAGGGGAGGTACGAGCAGTACTTC.

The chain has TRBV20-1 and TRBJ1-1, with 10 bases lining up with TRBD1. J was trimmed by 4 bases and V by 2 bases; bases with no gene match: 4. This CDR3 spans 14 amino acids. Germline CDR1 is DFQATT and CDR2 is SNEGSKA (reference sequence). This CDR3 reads CSARRDRGPTEAFF. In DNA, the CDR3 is TGCAGTGCTAGACGGGACAGGGGTCCCACTGAAGCTTTCTTT.

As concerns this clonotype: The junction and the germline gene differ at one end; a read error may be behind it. The CDR3 bases are TGTGCCAGCAGTCCGGGGACAGTCCTCAATCAGCCCCAGCAGTTT. Its protein is CASSPGTVLNQPQQF. This chain uses TRBV27 with TRBJ1-5; 7 bases are a match to TRBD1. The CDR3 length is 15 residues. Germline lookup yields CDR1 MNHEY and CDR2 SMNVEV (reference sequence).

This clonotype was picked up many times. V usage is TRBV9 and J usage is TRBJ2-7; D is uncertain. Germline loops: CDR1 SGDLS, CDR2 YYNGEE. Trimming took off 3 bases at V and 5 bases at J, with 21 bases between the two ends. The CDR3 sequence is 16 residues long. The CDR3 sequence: CASSAQPPSLEHEQYF. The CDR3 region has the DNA TGTGCCAGCAGCGCCCAACCACCCAGCTTGGAACACGAGCAGTACTTC.

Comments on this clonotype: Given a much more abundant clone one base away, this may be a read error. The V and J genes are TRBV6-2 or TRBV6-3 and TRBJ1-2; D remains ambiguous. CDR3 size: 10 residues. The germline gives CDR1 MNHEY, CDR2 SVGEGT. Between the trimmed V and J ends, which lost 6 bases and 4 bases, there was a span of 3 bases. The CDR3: CASSGYGYTF. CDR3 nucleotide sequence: TGTGCCAGCAGCGGCTATGGCTACACCTTC.

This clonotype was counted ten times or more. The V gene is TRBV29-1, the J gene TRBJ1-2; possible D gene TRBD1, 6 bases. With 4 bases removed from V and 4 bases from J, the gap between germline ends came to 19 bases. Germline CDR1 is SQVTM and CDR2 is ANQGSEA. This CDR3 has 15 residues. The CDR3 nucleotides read TGCAGCGTTGCGGGAAGAGCCGACAGGACCTATGGCTACACCTTC. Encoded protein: CSVAGRADRTYGYTF.

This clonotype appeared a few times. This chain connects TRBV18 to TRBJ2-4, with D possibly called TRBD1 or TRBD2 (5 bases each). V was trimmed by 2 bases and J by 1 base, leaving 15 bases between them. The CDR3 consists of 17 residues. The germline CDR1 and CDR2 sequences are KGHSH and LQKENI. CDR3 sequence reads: CASSPDFGTVAKNIQYF. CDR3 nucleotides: TGTGCCAGCTCACCAGATTTCGGGACGGTGGCCAAAAACATTCAGTACTTC.

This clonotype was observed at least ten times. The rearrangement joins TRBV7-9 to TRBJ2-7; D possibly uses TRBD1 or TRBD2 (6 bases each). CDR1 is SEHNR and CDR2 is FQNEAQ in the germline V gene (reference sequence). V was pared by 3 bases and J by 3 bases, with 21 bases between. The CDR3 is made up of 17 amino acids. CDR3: CASSLGSGGLTLYEQYF. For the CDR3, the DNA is TGTGCCAGCAGCTTGGGCTCCGGGGGCCTCACCCTCTACGAGCAGTACTTC.

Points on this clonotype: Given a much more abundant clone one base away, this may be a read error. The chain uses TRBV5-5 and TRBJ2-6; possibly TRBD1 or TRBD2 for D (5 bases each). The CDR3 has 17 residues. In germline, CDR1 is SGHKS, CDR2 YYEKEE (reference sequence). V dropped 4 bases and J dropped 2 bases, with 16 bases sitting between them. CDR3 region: CASSRRDGKPGANVLTF. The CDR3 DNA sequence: TGTGCCAGCAGCCGCCGGGACGGCAAGCCTGGGGCCAACGTCCTGACTTTC.

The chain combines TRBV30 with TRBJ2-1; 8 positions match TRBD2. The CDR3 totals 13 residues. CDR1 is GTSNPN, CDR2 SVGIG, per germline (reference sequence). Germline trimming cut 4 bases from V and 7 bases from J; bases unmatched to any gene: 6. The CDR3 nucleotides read TGTGCCTGGAAGCGGGAGTTGATGAATGAGCAGTTCTTC. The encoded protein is CAWKRELMNEQFF.

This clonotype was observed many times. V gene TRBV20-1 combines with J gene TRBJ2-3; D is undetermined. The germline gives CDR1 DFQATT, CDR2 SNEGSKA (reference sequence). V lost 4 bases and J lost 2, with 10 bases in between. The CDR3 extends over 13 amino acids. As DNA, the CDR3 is TGCAGTGCTATGGATACCCTCACAGATACGCAGTATTTT. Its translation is CSAMDTLTDTQYF.

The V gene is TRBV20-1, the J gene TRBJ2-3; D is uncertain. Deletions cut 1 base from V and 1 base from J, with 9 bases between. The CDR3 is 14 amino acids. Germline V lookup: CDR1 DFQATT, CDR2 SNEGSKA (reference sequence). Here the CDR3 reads CSARGEAGTDTQYF. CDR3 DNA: TGCAGTGCTAGAGGAGAGGCGGGCACAGATACGCAGTATTTT.

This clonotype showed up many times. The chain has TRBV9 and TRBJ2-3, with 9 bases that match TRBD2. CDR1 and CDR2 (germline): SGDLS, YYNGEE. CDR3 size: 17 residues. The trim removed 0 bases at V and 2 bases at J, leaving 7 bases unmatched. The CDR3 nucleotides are TGTGCCAGCAGCGTAGGAGAGGCGGGGGGGAACACAGATACGCAGTATTTT. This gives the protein CASSVGEAGGNTDTQYF.

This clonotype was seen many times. DNA of the CDR3: TGTGCCACCAGCTCTAGGACAGGAGGGGCCTACGAGCAGTACTTC. Its translation: CATSSRTGGAYEQYF. This chain joins TRBV15 and TRBJ2-7; possible D gene TRBD1, 7 bases. The CDR3 is made up of 15 amino acids. Germline V gene sequence: CDR1 LNHNV, CDR2 YYDKDF (reference sequence). The germline V and J ends were trimmed by 5 bases and 2 bases, with 16 bases remaining between them.